These T cell receptor beta chains were read from a single sample in a study of CD8+CD57+ T cells in acquired aplastic anemia. One entry per CDR3 protein, called by TCRdb with MiXCR from the reads. The repertoire consists of about 290,000 distinct CDR3 sequences, with 45% to 65% occurring once and the leading ten covering roughly 1.2%. Sequencing input: sorted CD4+, CD8+, or CD8+CD57+ T cells (not recorded which) from PBMCs. These receptor sequences come from a human donor with aplastic anemia. The CDR3 runs from the conserved cysteine through the conserved F or W. D genes are given only for firm matches. Size is omitted from some rows. Given values are once, few, many or a class for expanded clones.

15 TRBJ2-7 TRBV5-1 NA TRBD1 TGCGCCAGCAGCCATTCGGGACAGGGGGGGTACGAGCAGTACTTC CASSHSGQGGYEQYF
13 TRBJ1-2 TRBV7-9 NA NA TGTGCCAGCAGCTCCGAGCAGGGGAATGGCTACACCTTC CASSSEQGNGYTF
15 TRBJ2-2 TRBV9 many TRBD1 TGTGCCAGCAGCGCTGGACAGGTCTATGACGGGGAGCTGTTTTTT CASSAGQVYDGELFF
14 TRBJ1-5 TRBV7-8 few NA TGTGCCAGCAGCTCAATCAACCCGAATCAGCCCCAGCATTTT CASSSINPNQPQHF
15 TRBJ1-2 TRBV15 few TRBD1 TGTGCCACCAGGACCGACAGGGGAACTAACTATGGCTACACCTTC CATRTDRGTNYGYTF
13 TRBJ2-5 TRBV7-3 NA NA TGTGCCAGCAGCTTAATGGGCGGGGAGACCCAGTACTTC CASSLMGGETQYF
15 TRBJ1-1 TRBV10-1 NA NA TGCGCCAGCAGTGAGTCTGGCAGGACGGACACTGAAGCTTTCTTT CASSESGRTDTEAFF
18 TRBJ2-2 TRBV10-3 NA TRBD1 TGTGCCATCAGTGCCAGCAGCTTAAGGACAGGGAACACCGGGGAGCTGTTTTTT CAISASSLRTGNTGELFF
16 TRBJ1-1 TRBV15 NA NA TGTGCCACCAGCAAGAGGGTCACAAAGGGGAACACTGAAGCTTTCTTT CATSKRVTKGNTEAFF
11 TRBJ1-3 TRBV2 NA NA TGTGCCAGCACAGTAAGAAACACCATATATTTT CASTVRNTIYF
14 TRBJ1-3 TRBV19 NA NA TGTGCCAGCACACGCTCGGGGATTGGAAACACCATATATTTT CASTRSGIGNTIYF
14 TRBJ1-2 TRBV5-1 many TRBD1 TGCGCCAGCAGCCAACAGGGACAGAACTATGGCTACACCTTC CASSQQGQNYGYTF
12 TRBJ1-2 TRBV11-1 many TRBD1 TGTGCCAGCAGCTTGACAGGGGGCGGCAACACCTTC CASSLTGGGNTF
13 TRBJ1-2 TRBV29-1 NA NA TGCAGAGTGGGGGAAAGGCGCACCTATGGCTACACCTTC CRVGERRTYGYTF
22 TRBJ1-1 TRBV28 NA TRBD1 TGTGCCAGCAGCCTAGTACAGATCCGGGACAGGGGCCCCAGGGATGAGGGAACTGAAGCTTTCTTT CASSLVQIRDRGPRDEGTEAFF
14 TRBJ2-7 TRBV7-2 NA TRBD1 TGTGCCAGCAGCTTCGACAGGGTTTCCTACGAGCAGTACTTC CASSFDRVSYEQYF
18 TRBJ1-6 TRBV6-5 few TRBD1 TGTGCCAGCAGTGGACGGACAGGGGCCTCCGATCTGGGTTCACCCCTCCACTTT CASSGRTGASDLGSPLHF
13 TRBJ2-1 TRBV7-8 NA NA TGTGCCAGCAGCTTAGAAACTAGCAGGGAGCAGTTCTTC CASSLETSREQFF
11 TRBJ2-7 TRBV7-2 few NA TGTGCCAGCAGCTTAGTTGACGAGCAGTACTTC CASSLVDEQYF
14 TRBJ2-7 TRBV5-4 NA NA TGTGCCAGCAGCTTGGTGGGCGGGGACTACGAGCAGTACTTC CASSLVGGDYEQYF
13 TRBJ1-1 TRBV20-1 many NA TGCAGTGCCCCCCGCGGAGGGAACACTGAAGCTTTCTTT CSAPRGGNTEAFF
15 TRBJ2-7 TRBV7-2 NA TRBD2 TGTGCCAGCAACGTCGCTGCCCTAGACGGGGGGGAGCAGTACTTC CASNVAALDGGEQYF
13 TRBJ2-1 TRBV2 NA NA TGTGCCAGCAGCTACCCCCCGGCTCGTGAGCAGTTCTTC CASSYPPAREQFF
15 TRBJ2-1 TRBV5-1 many TRBD2 TGCGCCAGCAGCTTGGGGACTAGCGGGAACAATGAGCAGTTCTTC CASSLGTSGNNEQFF
15 TRBJ1-6 TRBV19 many NA TGTGCCAGTAGTATAGTCCCAGGAGGGAATTCACCCCTCCACTTT CASSIVPGGNSPLHF
16 TRBJ2-1 TRBV5-1 NA TRBD2 TGCGCCAGCAGCTTGTTACAGCGGGGGTCTTACAATGAGCAGTTCTTC CASSLLQRGSYNEQFF
17 TRBJ2-6 TRBV15 many NA TGTGCCACCAGCAGAGATAGGCGATTTTCTGGGGCCAACGTCCTGACTTTC CATSRDRRFSGANVLTF
11 TRBJ2-7 TRBV10-2 NA TRBD1 TGCGCCAGCAGTGACGGGACAGGGGGGTACTTC CASSDGTGGYF
18 TRBJ2-7 TRBV15 NA TRBD2 TGTGCCACCAGCAGAGATAAGGGACTAGCGGGAGGGCTTGGGGAGCAGTACTTC CATSRDKGLAGGLGEQYF
14 TRBJ1-1 TRBV3-1 few NA TGTGCCAGCAGCCAAGTGGGGGGCGACACTGAAGCTTTCTTT CASSQVGGDTEAFF
15 TRBJ2-1 TRBV20-1 many TRBD2 TGCAGTGCTAGAGATGGCGGGAGAACCTACAATGAGCAGTTCTTC CSARDGGRTYNEQFF
17 TRBJ2-1 TRBV9 many NA TGTGCCAGCAGCGTAGCTGGAAGGGGGAGTGGGTCCAATGAGCAGTTCTTC CASSVAGRGSGSNEQFF
13 TRBJ2-1 TRBV2 NA NA TGTGCCAGCAGTTACTCACCCAACAATGAGCAGTCCTTC CASSYSPNNEQSF
17 TRBJ2-1 TRBV11-1 once TRBD1 TGTGCCAGCAGCCCCAGGGCGGACAGGGGTAGGTACAATGAGCAGTTCTTC CASSPRADRGRYNEQFF
14 TRBJ2-1 TRBV20-1 NA TRBD2 TGCAGTGCTTTGGGGCGGGAGTCTTACAATGAGCAGTTCTTC CSALGRESYNEQFF
14 TRBJ1-2 TRBV12-3/TRBV12-4 many TRBD1 TGTGCCAGCAGGACCAGGGGGCGCGACTATGGCTACACCTTC CASRTRGRDYGYTF
12 TRBJ2-5 TRBV7-3 NA NA TGTGCCAGCAGCTCTACTGGTGAGACCCAGTACTTC CASSSTGETQYF
15 TRBJ2-2 TRBV3-1 many NA TGTGCCAGCAGCCCCGGGGATCCCTGGACCGGGGAGCTGTTTTTT CASSPGDPWTGELFF
12 TRBJ2-7 TRBV7-8 NA NA TGTGCCAGCAGTCCGACAAACTACGAGCAGTACTTC CASSPTNYEQYF
15 TRBJ2-1 TRBV20-1 many TRBD1 TGCAGTGCTAGTATTCTACAGGGGGTCCGTGATGAGCAGTTCTTC CSASILQGVRDEQFF
15 TRBJ2-7 TRBV2 NA NA TGTGCCAGCAGTGAAGCCCAGGACAACGTCTACGAGCAGTACTTC CASSEAQDNVYEQYF
15 TRBJ2-1 TRBV24-1 NA TRBD2 TGTGCCACCAGTGAAGGAGGGAGGGCCTACAATGAGCAGTTCTTC CATSEGGRAYNEQFF
13 TRBJ2-5 TRBV20-1 many NA TGCAGTGCTGAAGGGGGACTTATAGAGACCCAGTACTTC CSAEGGLIETQYF
13 TRBJ2-7 TRBV9 NA NA TGTGCCAGCAGCCCCAGCTGGTTCGGGGAGCAGTACTTC CASSPSWFGEQYF
12 TRBJ1-4 TRBV2 NA NA TGTGCCAGCAGCAGGGAGGAAGAAAAACTGTTTTTT CASSREEEKLFF
15 TRBJ1-4 TRBV20-1 few NA TGCAGTGCTAGGGTCGTCCGGACAGATAATGAAAAACTGTTTTTT CSARVVRTDNEKLFF
12 TRBJ2-1 TRBV7-9 many TRBD2 TGTGCCAGCAGCGCAGGACTAGCGGGGAAGTTCTTC CASSAGLAGKFF
14 TRBJ1-1 TRBV4-3 NA TRBD1 TGCGCCAGCAGTCGGGACAGGGGCGTTACTGAAGCTTTCTTT CASSRDRGVTEAFF
15 TRBJ2-5 TRBV5-8 NA TRBD2 TGTGCCAGCAGGACTAGCGGGGGGTCACAAGAGACCCCGTACTTC CASRTSGGSQETPYF
14 TRBJ2-3 TRBV25-1 many NA TGTGCCAGCAGCCATGGACTACTCACAGATACGCAGTATTTT CASSHGLLTDTQYF
16 TRBJ2-2 TRBV9 many TRBD2 TGTGCCAGCAGCTCCACTCGCACTAGCGGATGGGGGGAGCTGTTTTTT CASSSTRTSGWGELFF
14 TRBJ2-7 TRBV2 NA NA TGTGCCAGCAGTGAAGTAGATGGTAGATACGAGCAGTACTTC CASSEVDGRYEQYF
13 TRBJ1-2 TRBV19 NA NA TGTGCCAGTAGTATGAGCCAGACCTATGGCTACACCTTC CASSMSQTYGYTF
16 TRBJ2-1 TRBV14 many NA TGTGCCAGCAGCCAAGGGGCCCAACTAGTTCTTGAAGAGCAGTTCTTC CASSQGAQLVLEEQFF